The 2 T cell receptor beta chains given below trace back to one sample, sequenced in a study of blood T cells in healthy people across ages. Through a sample-barcoded 5' primer and a J-beta primer mix, a second PCR was run for about 6 to 12 cycles. A single record per CDR3 protein comes from TCRdb applying MiXCR to the 5' RACE reads. The table lists 700,000 or so distinct CDR3 sequences, around a fifth of them singletons. The sequenced sample consisted of blood. The receptor source for this set is an older man in good health.

The chain joins TRBV7-9 to TRBJ1-2; TRBD1 might be the D (5 bases). The CDR3 has 14 amino acids. Germline-derived CDR1 and CDR2 are SEHNR and FQNEAQ (reference sequence). The ends were cut back, 2 bases at V and 4 bases at J, with 11 bases in the middle. CDR3 region: CASSLFGDSYGYTF. For the CDR3, the DNA is TGTGCCAGCAGCTTATTCGGAGACAGCTATGGCTACACCTTC. The complete variable domain, with remaining parts taken from reference TRBV7-9 and TRBJ1-2, reads DTGVSQNPRHKITKRGQNVTFRCDPISEHNRLYWYRQTLGQGPEFLTYFQNEAQLEKSRLLSDRFSAERPKGSFSTLEIQRTEQGDSAMYLCASSLFGDSYGYTFGSGTRLTVV.

This clonotype was counted a few times. The chain recombines TRBV5-1 with TRBJ2-5, with D possibly being TRBD1 (5 bases). The V gene's germline CDR1 is SGHRS and CDR2 YFSETQ. The CDR3 sequence is 14 residues long. The V and J ends lost 4 bases and 3 bases respectively, with 13 bases between them. The CDR3 protein is CASSVDKGEETQYF. In DNA form, the CDR3 reads TGCGCCAGCAGCGTGGACAAGGGCGAAGAGACCCAGTACTTC.